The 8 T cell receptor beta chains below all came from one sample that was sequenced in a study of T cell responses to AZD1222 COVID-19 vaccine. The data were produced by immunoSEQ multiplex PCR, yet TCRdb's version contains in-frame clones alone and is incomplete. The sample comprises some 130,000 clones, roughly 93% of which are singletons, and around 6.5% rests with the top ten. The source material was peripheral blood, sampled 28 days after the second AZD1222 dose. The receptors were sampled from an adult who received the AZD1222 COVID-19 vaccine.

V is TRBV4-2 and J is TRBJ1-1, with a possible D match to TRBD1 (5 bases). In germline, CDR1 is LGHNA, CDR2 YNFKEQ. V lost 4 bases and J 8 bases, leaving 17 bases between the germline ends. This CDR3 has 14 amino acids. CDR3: CASSRGRVGTEAFF. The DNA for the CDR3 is TGTGCCAGCAGCCGTGGACGTGTAGGGACGGAAGCTTTCTTT.

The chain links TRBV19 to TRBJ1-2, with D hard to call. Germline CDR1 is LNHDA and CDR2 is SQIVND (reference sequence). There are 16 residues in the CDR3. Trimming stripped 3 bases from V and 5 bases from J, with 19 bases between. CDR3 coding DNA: TGTGCCAGTAGTATTTCAGTAGCCCCCAGAACTTATGGCTACACCTTC. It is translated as CASSISVAPRTYGYTF.

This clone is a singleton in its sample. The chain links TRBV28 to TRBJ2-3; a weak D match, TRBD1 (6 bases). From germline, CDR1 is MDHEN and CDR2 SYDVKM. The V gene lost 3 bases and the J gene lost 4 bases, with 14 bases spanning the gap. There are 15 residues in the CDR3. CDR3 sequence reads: CASSLGSGAADTQYF. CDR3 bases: TGTGCCAGCAGTTTGGGGTCAGGGGCCGCAGATACGCAGTATTTT.

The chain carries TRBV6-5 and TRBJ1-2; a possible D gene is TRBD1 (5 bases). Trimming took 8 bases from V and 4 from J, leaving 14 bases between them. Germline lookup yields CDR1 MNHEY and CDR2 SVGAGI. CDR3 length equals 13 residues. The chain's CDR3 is CASRGREIYGYTF. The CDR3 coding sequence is TGTGCCAGCCGCGGCAGGGAGATCTATGGCTACACCTTC.

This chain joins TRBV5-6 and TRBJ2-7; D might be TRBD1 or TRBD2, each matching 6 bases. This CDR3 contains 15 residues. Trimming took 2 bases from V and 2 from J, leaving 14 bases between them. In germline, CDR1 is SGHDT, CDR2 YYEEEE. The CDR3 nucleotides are TGTGCCAGCAGCTTTTTTCCAGGGGAGGCCTACGAGCAGTACTTC. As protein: CASSFFPGEAYEQYF.

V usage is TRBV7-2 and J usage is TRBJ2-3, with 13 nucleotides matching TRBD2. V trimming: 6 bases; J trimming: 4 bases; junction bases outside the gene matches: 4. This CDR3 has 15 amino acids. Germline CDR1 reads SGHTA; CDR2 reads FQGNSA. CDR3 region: CASRGLAGLADTQYF. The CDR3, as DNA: TGTGCCAGCAGGGGACTAGCGGGGTTAGCAGATACGCAGTATTTT.

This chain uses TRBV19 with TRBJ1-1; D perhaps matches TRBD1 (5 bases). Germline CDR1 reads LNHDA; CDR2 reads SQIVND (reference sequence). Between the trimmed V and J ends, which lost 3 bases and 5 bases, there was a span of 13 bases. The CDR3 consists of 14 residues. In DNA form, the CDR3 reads TGTGCCAGTAGTATCAGGGTGCGAGGGACTGAAGCTTTCTTT. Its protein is CASSIRVRGTEAFF.

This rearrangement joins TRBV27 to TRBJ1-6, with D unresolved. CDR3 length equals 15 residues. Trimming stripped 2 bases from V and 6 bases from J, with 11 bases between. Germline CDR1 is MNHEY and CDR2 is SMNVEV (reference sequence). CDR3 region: CASSLRRSGNSPLHF. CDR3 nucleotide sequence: TGTGCCAGCAGTTTAAGGCGCTCCGGTAATTCACCCCTCCACTTT.